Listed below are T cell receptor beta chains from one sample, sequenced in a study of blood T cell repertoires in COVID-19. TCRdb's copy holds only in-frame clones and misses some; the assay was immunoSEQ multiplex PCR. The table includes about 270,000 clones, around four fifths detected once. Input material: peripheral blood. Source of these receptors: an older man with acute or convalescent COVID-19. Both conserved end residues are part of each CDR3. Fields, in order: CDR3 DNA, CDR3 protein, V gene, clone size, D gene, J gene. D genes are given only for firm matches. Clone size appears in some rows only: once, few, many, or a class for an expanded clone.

TGTGCCAGCAGAAACCGGGACATCTACGAGCAGTACTTC | CASRNRDIYEQYF | TRBV28 | NA | NA | TRBJ2-7
TGTGCCAGCAGCTTGGGCGACATCTACGAGCAGTACTTC | CASSLGDIYEQYF | TRBV5-6 | NA | NA | TRBJ2-7
TGCAGTTTCCGCCCGCCGAGGGCGAAAACAGATACGCAGTATTTT | CSFRPPRAKTDTQYF | TRBV29-1 | NA | NA | TRBJ2-3
TGTGCCATCAGGGAACAGGGATGGAACACTGAAGCTTTCTTT | CAIREQGWNTEAFF | TRBV10-3 | NA | NA | TRBJ1-1
TGTGCCAGCTCACCAGGCCAGGGCGGTGCGACCCAGTACTTC | CASSPGQGGATQYF | TRBV18 | NA | NA | TRBJ2-5
TGTGCCAGCCGACAGGAAGAAAATTCACCCCTCCACTTT | CASRQEENSPLHF | TRBV2 | NA | NA | TRBJ1-6
TGTGCCAGCTCACCTACAGTCACTGAAGCTTTCTTT | CASSPTVTEAFF | TRBV18 | once | NA | TRBJ1-1
TGTGCCAGCAGAAAGCGTGGACAGGGGATACTTCAAGAGACCCAGTACTTC | CASRKRGQGILQETQYF | TRBV25-1 | NA | TRBD1 | TRBJ2-5
TGTGCCAGCAGCACACAGGGCTTCGAGCAGTTCTTC | CASSTQGFEQFF | TRBV7-2 | NA | NA | TRBJ2-1
TGTGCCAGCATGAAGAACAGGGGCCCTAGCACAGATACGCAGTATTTT | CASMKNRGPSTDTQYF | TRBV2 | NA | TRBD1 | TRBJ2-3
TGTGCCAGCATATCCGGACAGGGAGATGGCTACACCTTC | CASISGQGDGYTF | TRBV28 | NA | TRBD1 | TRBJ1-2
TGTGCCAGCAGCCAGACCTCAGGGGGCTACGAGCAGTACTTC | CASSQTSGGYEQYF | TRBV3-1/TRBV3-2 | NA | TRBD1 | TRBJ2-7
TGTGCCAGCAGTGAGGTTACGCCAGGACAGGGGGCTTTTGGCGGGGAGCTGTTTTTT | CASSEVTPGQGAFGGELFF | TRBV2 | NA | TRBD1 | TRBJ2-2
TGTGCCAGCAGCCCCCGGGAATCAGGGAACACCGGGGAGCTGTTTTTT | CASSPRESGNTGELFF | TRBV3-1/TRBV3-2 | NA | NA | TRBJ2-2
TGTGCCAGCAGTGAGCGGGAGGGCCTCACAGATACGCAGTATTTT | CASSEREGLTDTQYF | TRBV6-4 | once | TRBD2 | TRBJ2-3
TGTGCCAGCACTCGACAGGGACTCTCTGGAAACACCATATATTTT | CASTRQGLSGNTIYF | TRBV11-2 | NA | TRBD1 | TRBJ1-3
TGTGCCACCAGCAGAGGGGGACACGTCCCCAAAAACATTCAGTACTTC | CATSRGGHVPKNIQYF | TRBV15 | NA | NA | TRBJ2-4
TGCGCCAGCAGCTGGGGACTAGCGGGAGAGAACACCGGGGAGCTGTTTTTT | CASSWGLAGENTGELFF | TRBV5-1 | few | TRBD2 | TRBJ2-2
TGTGCCAGCTCACTGACAGGCCCCACCGGGGAGCTGTTTTTT | CASSLTGPTGELFF | TRBV18 | NA | NA | TRBJ2-2
TGTGCCAGCAGCCAAGGGCCGGGACTAGCGCCTTACAATGAGCAGTTCTTC | CASSQGPGLAPYNEQFF | TRBV3-1/TRBV3-2 | NA | TRBD2 | TRBJ2-1
TGTGCCAGCAGCATAGGACAGGGGAGCAACGAGCAGTACTTC | CASSIGQGSNEQYF | TRBV6-6 | NA | TRBD1 | TRBJ2-7
TGTGCCAGCAGCTCCAGGGGTGGGGAGACCCAGTACTTC | CASSSRGGETQYF | TRBV7-2 | once | NA | TRBJ2-5
TGCGCCAGCAGCGCCGGAGAGGGCAGAAGGGCACCCCTCCACTTT | CASSAGEGRRAPLHF | TRBV5-1 | NA | NA | TRBJ1-6
TGTGCCAGCAGTTTTTATTCCGGGAGTGAGCAGTTCTTC | CASSFYSGSEQFF | TRBV12-3/TRBV12-4 | NA | NA | TRBJ2-1
TGTGCCAGCAGTTCGGAGGGTCTTGGAACCGGGGAGCTGTTTTTT | CASSSEGLGTGELFF | TRBV28 | once | NA | TRBJ2-2
TGTGCCAGTGGACTAGCGGGAGGCAATGAGCAGTTCTTC | CASGLAGGNEQFF | TRBV6-5 | NA | TRBD2 | TRBJ2-1
TGCGCCAGCAGTATTGACAGTGTCCGAGATACGCAGTATTTT | CASSIDSVRDTQYF | TRBV5-1 | NA | NA | TRBJ2-3
TGTGCCAGCAGTCCTTCGGGGGCGAACACCGGGGAGCTGTTTTTT | CASSPSGANTGELFF | TRBV6-4 | NA | NA | TRBJ2-2
TGTGCCAGCAGAACGACCCAGGATGAAGCTTTCTTT | CASRTTQDEAFF | TRBV6-5 | NA | NA | TRBJ1-1
TGTGCCAGTCAGCGGCTTAATGAGCAGTTCTTC | CASQRLNEQFF | TRBV19 | NA | NA | TRBJ2-1
TGTGCCAGCAGCCATGACAGGGATAACACTGAAGCTTTCTTT | CASSHDRDNTEAFF | TRBV6-5 | NA | TRBD1 | TRBJ1-1
TGTGCCAGCAGTACAGTAGGGGGACGCTCCTATGGCTACACCTTC | CASSTVGGRSYGYTF | TRBV6-4 | NA | NA | TRBJ1-2
TGTGCCAGCAGCCCGGGACAGGTGTATAATTCACCCCTCCACTTT | CASSPGQVYNSPLHF | TRBV3-1/TRBV3-2 | few | TRBD1 | TRBJ1-6
TGTGCCGGACCCCAAGGGGCCCAGTACTTC | CAGPQGAQYF | TRBV4-2 | NA | NA | TRBJ2-5
TGTGCCTCTCCGGACAGTTCTAACTATGGCTACACCTTC | CASPDSSNYGYTF | TRBV30 | NA | NA | TRBJ1-2
TGCGCCAGCAGCTTTTGGGGCGCAACTAATGAAAAACTGTTTTTT | CASSFWGATNEKLFF | TRBV5-1 | NA | NA | TRBJ1-4
TGTGCCAGCAGATATAGCGGGAGTTGGTCCTACGAGCAGTACTTC | CASRYSGSWSYEQYF | TRBV6-5 | NA | TRBD2 | TRBJ2-7
TGTGCCAGCTCACCAAACCCTTCAGGGGAAGCTTTCTTT | CASSPNPSGEAFF | TRBV18 | NA | NA | TRBJ1-1
TGTGCCAGCAGTGAACAGCCGGGGACAGGGGGCAATCAGCCCCAGCATTTT | CASSEQPGTGGNQPQHF | TRBV6-1 | few | TRBD1 | TRBJ1-5
TGTGCCTGGAGTGTAGGGCAGGGTTTCTATGGCTACACCTTC | CAWSVGQGFYGYTF | TRBV30 | NA | NA | TRBJ1-2